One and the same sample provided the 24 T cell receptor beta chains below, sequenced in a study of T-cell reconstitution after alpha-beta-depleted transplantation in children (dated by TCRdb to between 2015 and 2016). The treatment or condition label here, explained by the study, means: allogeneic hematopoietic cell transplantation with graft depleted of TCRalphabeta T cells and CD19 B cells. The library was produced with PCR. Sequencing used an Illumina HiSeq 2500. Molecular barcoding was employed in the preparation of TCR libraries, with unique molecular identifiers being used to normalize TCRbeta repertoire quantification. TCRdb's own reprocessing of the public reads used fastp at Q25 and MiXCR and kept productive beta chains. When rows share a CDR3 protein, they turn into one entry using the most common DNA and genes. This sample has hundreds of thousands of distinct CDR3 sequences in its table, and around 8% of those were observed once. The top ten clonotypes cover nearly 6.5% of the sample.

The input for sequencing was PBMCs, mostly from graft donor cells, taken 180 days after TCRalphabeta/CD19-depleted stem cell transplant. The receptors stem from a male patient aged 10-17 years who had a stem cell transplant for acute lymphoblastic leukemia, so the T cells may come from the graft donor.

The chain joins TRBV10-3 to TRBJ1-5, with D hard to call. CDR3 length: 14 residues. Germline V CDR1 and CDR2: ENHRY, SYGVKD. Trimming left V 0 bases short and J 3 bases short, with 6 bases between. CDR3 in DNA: TGTGCCATCAGTGAGTCAGGGCCCAATCAGCCCCAGCATTTT. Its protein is CAISESGPNQPQHF.

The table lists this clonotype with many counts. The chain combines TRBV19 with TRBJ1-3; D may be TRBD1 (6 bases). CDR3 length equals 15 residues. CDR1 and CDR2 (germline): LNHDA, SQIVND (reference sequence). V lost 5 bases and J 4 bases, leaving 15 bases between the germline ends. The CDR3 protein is CASSHRALIGNTIYF. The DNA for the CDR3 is TGTGCCAGTAGTCACAGGGCCCTCATCGGAAACACCATATATTTT.

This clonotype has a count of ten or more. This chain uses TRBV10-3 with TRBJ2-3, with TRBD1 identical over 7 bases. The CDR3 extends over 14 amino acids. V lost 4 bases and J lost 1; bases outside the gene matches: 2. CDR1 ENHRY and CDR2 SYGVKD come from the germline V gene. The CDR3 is CAISAGQGTDTQYF. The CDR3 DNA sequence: TGTGCCATCAGTGCCGGACAGGGCACAGATACGCAGTATTTT.

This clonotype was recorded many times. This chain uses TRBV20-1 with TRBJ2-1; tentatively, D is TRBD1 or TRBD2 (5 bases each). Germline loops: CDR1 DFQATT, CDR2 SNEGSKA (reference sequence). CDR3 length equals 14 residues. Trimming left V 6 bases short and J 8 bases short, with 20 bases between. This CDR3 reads CSAARDLRGDEQFF. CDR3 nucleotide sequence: TGCAGTGCCGCTAGGGACCTACGTGGGGATGAGCAGTTCTTC.

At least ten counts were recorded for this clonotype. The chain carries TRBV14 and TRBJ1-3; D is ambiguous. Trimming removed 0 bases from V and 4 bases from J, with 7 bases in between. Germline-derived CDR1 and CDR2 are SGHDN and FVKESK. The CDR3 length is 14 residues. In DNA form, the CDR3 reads TGTGCCAGCAGCCAAGAGGAGCTCGGAAACACCATATATTTT. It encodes CASSQEELGNTIYF.

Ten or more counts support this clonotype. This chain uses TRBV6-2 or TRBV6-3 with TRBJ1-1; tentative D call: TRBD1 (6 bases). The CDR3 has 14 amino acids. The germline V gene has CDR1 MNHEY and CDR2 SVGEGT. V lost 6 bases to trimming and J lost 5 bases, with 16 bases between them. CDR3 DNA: TGTGCCAGCAGCCCGAAGAGGGGGTGGACTGAAGCTTTCTTT. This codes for CASSPKRGWTEAFF.

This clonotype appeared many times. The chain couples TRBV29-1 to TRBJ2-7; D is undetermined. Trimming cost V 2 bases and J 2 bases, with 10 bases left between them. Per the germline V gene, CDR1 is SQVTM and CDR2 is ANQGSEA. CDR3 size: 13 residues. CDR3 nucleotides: TGCAGCGTTGAAATGGGGATTCCCTACGAGCAGTACTTC. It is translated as CSVEMGIPYEQYF.

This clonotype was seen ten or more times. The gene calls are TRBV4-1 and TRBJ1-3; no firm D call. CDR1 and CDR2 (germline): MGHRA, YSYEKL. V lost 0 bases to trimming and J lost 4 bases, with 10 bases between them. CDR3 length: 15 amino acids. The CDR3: CASSQDGVPGNTIYF. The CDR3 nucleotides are TGCGCCAGCAGCCAAGATGGGGTGCCGGGAAACACCATATATTTT.

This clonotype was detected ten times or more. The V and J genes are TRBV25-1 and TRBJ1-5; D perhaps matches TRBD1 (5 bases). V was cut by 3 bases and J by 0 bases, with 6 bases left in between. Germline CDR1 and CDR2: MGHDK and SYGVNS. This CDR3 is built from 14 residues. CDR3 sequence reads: CASSEGHSNQPQHF. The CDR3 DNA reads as TGTGCCAGCAGTGAGGGGCATAGCAATCAGCCCCAGCATTTT. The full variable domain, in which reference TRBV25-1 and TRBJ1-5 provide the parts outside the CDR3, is EADIYQTPRYLVIGTGKKITLECSQTMGHDKMYWYQQDPGMELHLIHYSYGVNSTEKGDLSSESTVSRIRTEHFPLTLESARPSHTSQYLCASSEGHSNQPQHFGDGTRLSIL.

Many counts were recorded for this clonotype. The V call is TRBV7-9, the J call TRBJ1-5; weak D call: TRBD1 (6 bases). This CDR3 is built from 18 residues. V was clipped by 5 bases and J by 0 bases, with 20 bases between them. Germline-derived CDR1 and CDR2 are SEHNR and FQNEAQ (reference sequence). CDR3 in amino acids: CASSPAEGGLYSNQPQHF. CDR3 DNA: TGTGCCAGCAGCCCCGCCGAGGGGGGGCTCTATAGCAATCAGCCCCAGCATTTT. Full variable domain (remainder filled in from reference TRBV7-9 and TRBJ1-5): DTGVSQNPRHKITKRGQNVTFRCDPISEHNRLYWYRQTLGQGPEFLTYFQNEAQLEKSRLLSDRFSAERPKGSFSTLEIQRTEQGDSAMYLCASSPAEGGLYSNQPQHFGDGTRLSIL.

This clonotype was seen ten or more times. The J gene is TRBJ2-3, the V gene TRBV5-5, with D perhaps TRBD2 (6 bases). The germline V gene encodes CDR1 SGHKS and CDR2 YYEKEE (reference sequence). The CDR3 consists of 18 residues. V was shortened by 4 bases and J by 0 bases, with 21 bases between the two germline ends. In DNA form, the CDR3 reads TGTGCCAGCAGCCCCTTTCCCCTAGCGAGAAAAAGCACAGATACGCAGTATTTT. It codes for CASSPFPLARKSTDTQYF.

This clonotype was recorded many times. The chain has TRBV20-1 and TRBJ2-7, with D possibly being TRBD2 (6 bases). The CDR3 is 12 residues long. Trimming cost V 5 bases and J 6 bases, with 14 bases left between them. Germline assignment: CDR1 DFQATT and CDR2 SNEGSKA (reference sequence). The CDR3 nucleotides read TGCAGTGCTCTGGGACTCTCCGCCGAGCAGTACTTC. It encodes CSALGLSAEQYF.

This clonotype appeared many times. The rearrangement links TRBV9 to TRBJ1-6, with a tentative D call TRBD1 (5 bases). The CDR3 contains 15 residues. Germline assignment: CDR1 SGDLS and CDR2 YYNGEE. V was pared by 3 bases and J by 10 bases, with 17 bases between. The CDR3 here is CASSASDSAGSPLHF. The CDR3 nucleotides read TGTGCCAGCAGCGCCTCCGACAGCGCAGGGTCACCCCTCCACTTT.

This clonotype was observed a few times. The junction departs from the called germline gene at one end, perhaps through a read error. CDR3 bases: TGCTGTGCTAGAGATCTCCCCAGCCGGGGGGATTCCTACGAGCAGTACTTC. Protein product: CCARDLPSRGDSYEQYF. The rearrangement joins TRBV20-1 to TRBJ2-7; 7 bases fit TRBD2. The CDR3 length is 17 residues. From germline, CDR1 is DFQATT and CDR2 SNEGSKA (reference sequence).

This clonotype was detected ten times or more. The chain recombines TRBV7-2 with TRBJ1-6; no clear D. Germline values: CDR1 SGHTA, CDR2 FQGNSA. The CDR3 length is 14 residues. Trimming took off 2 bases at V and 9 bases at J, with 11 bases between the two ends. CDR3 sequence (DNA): TGTGCCAGCAGCTTAAATGCTCTGAGTTCACCCCTCCACTTT. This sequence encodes CASSLNALSSPLHF.

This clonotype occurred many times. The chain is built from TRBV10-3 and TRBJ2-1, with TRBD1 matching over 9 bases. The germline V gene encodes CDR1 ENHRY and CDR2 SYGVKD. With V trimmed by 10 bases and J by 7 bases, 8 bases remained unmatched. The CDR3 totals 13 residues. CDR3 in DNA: TGTGCCAGCCGGGACAGGGTTTTAAATGAGCAGTTCTTC. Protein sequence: CASRDRVLNEQFF.

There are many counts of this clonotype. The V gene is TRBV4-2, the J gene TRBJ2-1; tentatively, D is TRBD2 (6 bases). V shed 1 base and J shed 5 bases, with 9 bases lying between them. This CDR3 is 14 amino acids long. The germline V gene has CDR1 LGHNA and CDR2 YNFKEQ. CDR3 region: CASSQAEGNNEQFF. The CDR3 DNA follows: TGTGCCAGCAGCCAAGCGGAGGGGAACAATGAGCAGTTCTTC.

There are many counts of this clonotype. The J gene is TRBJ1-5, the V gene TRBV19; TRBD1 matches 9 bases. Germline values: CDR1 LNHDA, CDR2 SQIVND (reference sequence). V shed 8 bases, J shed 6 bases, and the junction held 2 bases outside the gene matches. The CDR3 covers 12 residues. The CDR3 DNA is TGTGCCAGTCGACAGGGGGGTCAGCCCCAGCATTTT. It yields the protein CASRQGGQPQHF.

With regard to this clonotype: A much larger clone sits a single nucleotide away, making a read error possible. CDR3 nucleotides: TGTGCCAGCAGCTTAAACAGGGATCCCTACCATGAGCAGTTCTTC. Residues: CASSLNRDPYHEQFF. The rearrangement links TRBV7-2 to TRBJ2-1; the D gene is possibly TRBD1 (6 bases). This CDR3 comprises 15 residues. Germline V CDR1 and CDR2: SGHTA, FQGNSA. Together with reference TRBV7-2 and TRBJ2-1, the CDR3 gives the full variable domain: GAGVSQSPSNKVTEKGKDVELRCDPISGHTALYWYRQSLGQGLEFLIYFQGNSAPDKSGLPSDRFSAERTGGSVSTLTIQRTQQEDSAVYLCASSLNRDPYHEQFFGPGTRLTVL.

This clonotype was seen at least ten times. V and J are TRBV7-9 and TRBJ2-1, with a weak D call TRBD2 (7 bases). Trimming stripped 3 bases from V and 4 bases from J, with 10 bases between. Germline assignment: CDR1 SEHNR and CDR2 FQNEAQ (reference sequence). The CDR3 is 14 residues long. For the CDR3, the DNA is TGTGCCAGCAGCTTGCGGGGGCCGTACAATGAGCAGTTCTTC. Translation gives CASSLRGPYNEQFF.

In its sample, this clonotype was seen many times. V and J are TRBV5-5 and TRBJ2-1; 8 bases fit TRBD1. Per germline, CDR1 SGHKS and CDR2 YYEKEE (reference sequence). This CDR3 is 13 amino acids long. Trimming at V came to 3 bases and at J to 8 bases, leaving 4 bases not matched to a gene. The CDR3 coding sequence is TGTGCCAGCAGCTGGCAGGGGGCAGATGAGCAGTTCTTC. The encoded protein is CASSWQGADEQFF.

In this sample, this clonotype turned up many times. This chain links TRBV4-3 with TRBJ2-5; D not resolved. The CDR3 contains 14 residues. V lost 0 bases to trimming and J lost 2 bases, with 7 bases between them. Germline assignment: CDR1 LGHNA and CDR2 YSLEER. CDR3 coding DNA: TGCGCCAGCAGCCAAGAGACATTACAAGAGACCCAGTACTTC. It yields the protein CASSQETLQETQYF.

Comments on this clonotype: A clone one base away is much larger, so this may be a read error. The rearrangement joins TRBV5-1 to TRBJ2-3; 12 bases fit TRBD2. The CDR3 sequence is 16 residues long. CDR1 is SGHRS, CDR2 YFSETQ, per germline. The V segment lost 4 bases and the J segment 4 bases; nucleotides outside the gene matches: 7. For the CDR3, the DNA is TGCGCCAGCAGCCTAACTAGCGGGGGGTCGGCAGATACGCAGTATTTT. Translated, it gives CASSLTSGGSADTQYF.

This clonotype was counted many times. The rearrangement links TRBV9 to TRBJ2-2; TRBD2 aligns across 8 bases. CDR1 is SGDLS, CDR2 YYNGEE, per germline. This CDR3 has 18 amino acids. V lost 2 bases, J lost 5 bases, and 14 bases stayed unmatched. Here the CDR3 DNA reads TGTGCCAGCAGCGTTGCCCTTTTGGTAGCGGGAAGAACCGGGGAGCTGTTTTTT. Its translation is CASSVALLVAGRTGELFF.